This record looks at one T cell receptor (beta chain) sequence and its context. The antigen it binds to is not known. A junction end diverges from the germline sequence, so it may reflect a read error. The sample carries other DNA sequences with the same CDR3. Interpreted using the paper, the time point label stands for: baseline before first vaccination. Vaccinee samples were obtained from the UK trials COV001 and COV002, which included a single-blind randomized controlled phase 2/3 trial of AZD1222 (ChAdOx1 nCoV-19) in healthy adults. For TCRbeta chain sequencing, PBMC samples from trial participants were taken at day 0 and at day 28 after the second dose. The CDR3 regions of human TCRbeta chains were subjected to immunosequencing. The original methods were these. Repertoire TCRs were checked for matches against a reference library of SARS-CoV-2-specific TCRs that had been generated using the MIRA antigen-specificity platform. Breadth meant the fraction of unique TCRs that were SARS-CoV-2-associated, whereas depth meant the fraction of total T cells that were SARS-CoV-2-associated. Each spike-specific TCR was assigned to its reactive spike region and to a CD4 or CD8 class using the MIRA data. Log10-transformed breadth and depth values were compared by one-way ANOVA with Sidak's multiple comparisons tests. The source is immuneACCESS, and TCRdb retained only in-frame sequences with V and J called. Part of the clones is not carried over; for the studies checked, unresolved V genes explain less than half of this, and the remainder is unexplained. V, J and clone size are taken as reported in that table, and D and trimming were inferred from the DNA itself. Present in this sample are more than 90,000 clones, just over 85% of which were seen just once. The top ten clonotypes cover 1.4% of the sample.

These data come from a study of T cell responses to AZD1222 COVID-19 vaccine (dated by TCRdb to 2020 to 2023). A note on the overall study: AZD1222 recipients with second doses at about 4 weeks or about 12 weeks were pooled, because spike-specific TCR depth and breadth did not differ between schedules. A total of under 250 trial participants underwent TCR sequencing, of whom about 210 had received two doses of AZD1222 and about 25 had received two doses of the MenACWY control vaccine. Trial participants were enrolled into age subgroups of 18-55, 56-69 and 70-plus years, which contained about 150, 27 and 61 TCR-sequenced participants, respectively. The paper as a whole reports these results and caveats: No day 14 peak-response samples were available, so repertoires were characterized only after the peak T cell response. After two AZD1222 doses, spike-specific TCR breadth and depth were significantly higher than at day 0 and than in MenACWY recipients. Vaccine-associated CD4 TCRs spanned the whole spike protein, with dominant responses in regions 160-218 and 743-854. Most participants were white British and females outnumbered males, and the authors suggested that clonal diversity may have been underestimated. Epitopes outside the regions mutated in the B.1.351 and B.1.1.7 variants were reportedly recognized by nearly half of the unique spike-specific TCRs. Only five or six AZD1222 recipients were SARS-CoV-2 seropositive at baseline, limiting conclusions about previously exposed vaccinees. The 56-69-year group was small, and its depth increase did not reach significance, likely because of low power.

For CDR1 and CDR2, the germline V gene lists LGHNA and YSLEER. The CDR3 has 14 amino acids, counting the end cysteine and phenylalanine. Here the CDR3 DNA is all that survives: 42 bases in frame from base 1. This chain joins TRBV4-3 to TRBJ2-5, and 10 junction bases match TRBD2. The sequencing here drew on peripheral blood, taken on day 0 of AZD1222 vaccination. This receptor was obtained from an adult in good health. The base sequence is TGCGCCAGCAGTCAAGACAGGACTAGCGGGACCCAGTACTTC. It translates as CASSQDRTSGTQYF.